Shown below are 18 T cell receptor beta chains from a single sample sequenced in a study of T-cell memory formation after mild COVID-19. TCRdb recomputed calls from the 5' RACE reads with MiXCR, one row per CDR3 protein. Among roughly 250,000 distinct CDR3 sequences listed, about a sixth were seen once. The specimen sequenced was PBMCs or a T cell subset sorted from them (not recorded which). The source of these receptors is a man aged 18 to 29 who had mild COVID-19 (a few samples of this study predate the infection). Cell type and time point are not known.

This clonotype was picked up a small number of times. This sequence joins TRBV23-1 and TRBJ1-6; D unresolved. TRBV23-1 is an open reading frame, and its role is uncertain. CDR3 length equals 13 residues. The V end lost 8 bases, the J end lost 9 bases, and 14 bases lay between the germline ends. CDR3 residues: CASDQISVSPLHF. CDR3 in DNA: TGCGCCAGCGACCAGATATCAGTTTCACCCCTCCACTTT.

The chain joins TRBV23-1 to TRBJ1-6, with D unresolved. TRBV23-1 is given ORF status, its function remaining uncertain. Trimming removed 8 bases at V and 10 bases at J, with 9 bases between. The CDR3 covers 11 residues. The CDR3: CASGSDSPLHF. Here the CDR3 DNA reads TGCGCCAGCGGTTCGGACTCACCCCTCCACTTT.

V usage is TRBV18 and J usage is TRBJ1-1; TRBD1 might be the D (5 bases). This CDR3 contains 15 residues. The V gene's germline CDR1 is KGHSH and CDR2 LQKENI. V dropped 2 bases and J dropped 2 bases, with 12 bases sitting between them. CDR3 nucleotides: TGTGCCAGCTCACCATCGACAGAAGATAACACTGAAGCTTTCTTT. The encoded protein is CASSPSTEDNTEAFF.

The genes are TRBV4-2 and TRBJ2-2; no clear D. The CDR3 extends over 15 amino acids. CDR1 is LGHNA, CDR2 YNFKEQ, per germline. Trimming stripped 1 base from V and 6 bases from J, with 12 bases between. CDR3 nucleotide sequence: TGTGCCAGCAGCCAAGGTGACTCAGATGCCGGGGAGCTGTTTTTT. This sequence encodes CASSQGDSDAGELFF.

The gene calls are TRBV5-1 and TRBJ1-4; 8 bases match TRBD1. Germline V lookup: CDR1 SGHRS, CDR2 YFSETQ. Losses at the gene ends were 3 bases for V and 7 bases for J; bases not matched to a gene: 11. The CDR3 is 16 residues long. For the CDR3, the DNA is TGCGCCAGCAGCTCAGACCCCCTGACAGGGGCTGAAAAACTGTTTTTT. Translating gives CASSSDPLTGAEKLFF.

In this sample, this clonotype turned up a few times. V and J are TRBV6-4 and TRBJ2-7; either TRBD1 or TRBD2 may fit D (5 bases each). V lost 5 bases, J lost 2 bases, and 16 bases lay in between. Germline values: CDR1 MRHNA, CDR2 SNTAGT. The CDR3 has 15 residues. CDR3 residues: CASSPGPGTPYEQYF. CDR3 in DNA: TGTGCCAGCAGTCCCGGTCCAGGGACCCCCTACGAGCAGTACTTC.

The chain combines TRBV11-2 with TRBJ2-2, with D perhaps TRBD1 (6 bases). The V end lost 4 bases, the J end lost 1 base, and 16 bases lay between the germline ends. Germline V gives CDR1 SGHAT, CDR2 FQNNGV. This CDR3 is built from 17 residues. As DNA, the CDR3 is TGTGCCAGCAGCTCCGAACTTTACAGGGTGAACACCGGGGAGCTGTTTTTT. The encoded protein is CASSSELYRVNTGELFF.

The chain has TRBV9 and TRBJ1-5, with 9 bases that match TRBD1. Looked up from germline, CDR1 is SGDLS and CDR2 is YYNGEE. The CDR3 totals 15 residues. V shed 3 bases and J 3 bases; nucleotides not matched to a gene: 4. The CDR3 region has the DNA TGTGCCAGCAGCGAACAGGGGGCCTACAATCAGCCCCAGCATTTT. This sequence encodes CASSEQGAYNQPQHF. The complete variable domain, with remaining parts taken from reference TRBV9 and TRBJ1-5, reads DSGVTQTPKHLITATGQRVTLRCSPRSGDLSVYWYQQSLDQGLQFLIQYYNGEERAKGNILERFSAQQFPDLHSELNLSSLELGDSALYFCASSEQGAYNQPQHFGDGTRLSIL.

The chain couples TRBV20-1 to TRBJ2-1; D is unresolved. The V end lost 3 bases, the J end lost 3 bases, and 18 bases lay between the germline ends. Per the germline V gene, CDR1 is DFQATT and CDR2 is SNEGSKA (reference sequence). There are 16 residues in the CDR3. The DNA for the CDR3 is TGCAGTGCTAGGTCTTGGTGGCAGACCGTCTACAATGAGCAGTTCTTC. This encodes CSARSWWQTVYNEQFF.

This chain joins TRBV30 and TRBJ1-5, with D possibly matching TRBD1 (6 bases). Germline CDR1 reads GTSNPN; CDR2 reads SVGIG (reference sequence). This CDR3 is built from 13 residues. Trimming took 5 bases from V and 7 from J, leaving 15 bases between them. The DNA of the CDR3 is TGTGCCTGGTCCGCAGGGGTTGGACAGCCCCAGCATTTT. Translation: CAWSAGVGQPQHF.

This clonotype was found many times. In DNA form, the CDR3 reads TGCAGTGGATTCGGGCGATTCACAGATACGCAGTATTTT. This codes for CSGFGRFTDTQYF. V is TRBV20-1 and J is TRBJ2-3, with no clear D. In germline, CDR1 is DFQATT, CDR2 SNEGSKA (reference sequence). Trimming left V 7 bases short and J 2 bases short, with 13 bases between. This CDR3 comprises 13 residues.

The chain has TRBV7-2 and TRBJ2-3; TRBD2 might be the D (5 bases). This CDR3 region has 17 residues. The germline V gene encodes CDR1 SGHTA and CDR2 FQGNSA. V was trimmed by 2 bases and J by 4 bases, leaving 19 bases between them. The CDR3 DNA is TGTGCCAGCAGCTTATTAGGAGGACCATCGGCATCAGATACGCAGTATTTT. It specifies CASSLLGGPSASDTQYF.

This rearrangement joins TRBV2 to TRBJ2-2; 8 bases agree with TRBD1. CDR3 length equals 14 residues. The ends lost 7 bases at V and 6 bases at J; junction bases unmatched: 7. CDR1 is SNHLY and CDR2 is FYNNEI in the germline V gene. The DNA for the CDR3 is TGTGCCAGCAAGGGTCAGGGGGCCTCCGGGGAGCTGTTTTTT. Amino acid sequence: CASKGQGASGELFF.

This clonotype was counted between two and nine times. V is TRBV6-6 and J is TRBJ2-7; perhaps D is TRBD1 or TRBD2 (6 bases each). CDR1 MNHNY and CDR2 SVGAGI come from the germline V gene (reference sequence). The CDR3 is made up of 14 amino acids. Trimming shortened V by 6 bases and J by 2 bases, and 14 bases separated the two germline ends. As DNA, the CDR3 is TGTGCCAGCAGCCCCGGGGGCAAGCCCTACGAGCAGTACGTC. Translated: CASSPGGKPYEQYV.

The chain joins TRBV4-2 to TRBJ1-2; a weak D match, TRBD1 (5 bases). This CDR3 comprises 15 residues. Per the germline V gene, CDR1 is LGHNA and CDR2 is YNFKEQ. Trimming left V 0 bases short and J 6 bases short, with 14 bases between. CDR3 residues: CASSQEEGARDGYTF. CDR3 nucleotides: TGTGCCAGCAGCCAAGAAGAAGGGGCAAGGGATGGCTACACCTTC.

This clonotype was counted between two and nine times. The chain recombines TRBV20-1 with TRBJ1-5, with D unclear. The CDR3 runs 16 residues. The V gene's germline CDR1 is DFQATT and CDR2 SNEGSKA (reference sequence). Trimming removed 2 bases from V and 0 bases from J, with 14 bases in between. The CDR3: CSARPRGPGSNQPQHF. Here the CDR3 DNA reads TGCAGTGCTAGACCCCGGGGTCCGGGTAGCAATCAGCCCCAGCATTTT.

The chain employs TRBV12-3 or TRBV12-4 and TRBJ2-1; unclear D gene. The CDR3 is 11 amino acids. Trimming removed 6 bases at V and 10 bases at J, with 10 bases between. The CDR3 DNA sequence: TGTGCCAGCAGCCCGGTGGGCGAGCAGTTCTTC. It encodes CASSPVGEQFF.

The rearrangement joins TRBV19 to TRBJ2-5, with D maybe TRBD2 (6 bases). The CDR3 covers 15 residues. Trimming took 3 bases from V and 2 from J, leaving 13 bases between them. The V gene's germline CDR1 is LNHDA and CDR2 SQIVND (reference sequence). The DNA of the CDR3 is TGTGCCAGTAGTATTTTGGGGGGTTGGCAAGAGACCCAGTACTTC. It encodes CASSILGGWQETQYF. The complete variable domain, with remaining parts taken from reference TRBV19 and TRBJ2-5, reads DGGITQSPKYLFRKEGQNVTLSCEQNLNHDAMYWYRQDPGQGLRLIYYSQIVNDFQKGDIAEGYSVSREKKESFPLTVTSAQKNPTAFYLCASSILGGWQETQYFGPGTRLLVL.